A selection of T cell receptor beta chains follows, all from one sample in a study of T-cell reconstitution after alpha-beta-depleted transplantation in children. TCRdb processed the PCR reads anew with MiXCR; each CDR3 protein has one entry. The sample lists some 450,000 distinct CDR3 sequences, 43% seen once, with roughly 27% in the top ten. Sequencing was performed on PBMCs, taken before TCRalphabeta/CD19-depleted stem cell transplant. The receptor source for this set is a girl between 2 and 10 years old with aplastic anemia, due to receive a stem cell transplant. CDR3s include the opening cysteine and the closing phenylalanine or tryptophan. The order of the fields is J gene, D gene, clone size, V gene, CDR3 protein, CDR3 DNA. D genes are given only for firm matches. Only part of the rows carry a size: once, few, many, or a class if the clone is expanded.

j_call: TRBJ2-5; d_call: TRBD2; clone_size: few; v_call: TRBV20-1; cdr3_aa: CSARGLAGVQRETQYF; cdr3_nt: TGCAGTGCTAGGGGACTAGCGGGAGTGCAGCGGGAGACCCAGTACTTC
j_call: TRBJ2-3; d_call: TRBD2; clone_size: .; v_call: TRBV20-1; cdr3_aa: CSARYGLAGGPADTQYF; cdr3_nt: TGCAGTGCTAGATACGGACTAGCGGGAGGGCCGGCAGATACGCAGTATTTT
j_call: TRBJ2-1; d_call: TRBD2; clone_size: once; v_call: TRBV5-1; cdr3_aa: CASGEAGGTYNEQFF; cdr3_nt: TGCGCCAGCGGGGAGGCGGGGGGAACCTACAATGAGCAGTTCTTC
j_call: TRBJ1-1; d_call: .; clone_size: .; v_call: TRBV18; cdr3_aa: CASSGKRDTEAFF; cdr3_nt: TGTGCCAGCTCCGGTAAGCGGGACACTGAAGCTTTCTTT
j_call: TRBJ1-6; d_call: .; clone_size: few; v_call: TRBV27; cdr3_aa: CASSPTLTWAYNSPLHF; cdr3_nt: TGTGCCAGCAGTCCTACCCTAACATGGGCCTATAATTCACCCCTCCACTTT
j_call: TRBJ1-3; d_call: .; clone_size: .; v_call: TRBV15; cdr3_aa: CATSRDRDTGNTIYF; cdr3_nt: TGTGCCACCAGCAGAGACAGGGATACTGGAAACACCATATATTTT
j_call: TRBJ1-2; d_call: .; clone_size: .; v_call: TRBV5-1; cdr3_aa: CASSSAGDYGYTF; cdr3_nt: TGCGCCAGCAGCTCGGCGGGGGACTATGGCTACACCTTC
j_call: TRBJ2-1; d_call: TRBD1; clone_size: .; v_call: TRBV9; cdr3_aa: CASSVEGQDVYNEQFF; cdr3_nt: TGTGCCAGCAGCGTAGAGGGACAGGATGTCTACAATGAGCAGTTCTTC
j_call: TRBJ2-5; d_call: .; clone_size: few; v_call: TRBV20-1; cdr3_aa: CSANRDTLAQYF; cdr3_nt: TGCAGTGCTAACCGGGACACTCTCGCCCAGTACTTC
j_call: TRBJ2-1; d_call: .; clone_size: many; v_call: TRBV5-1; cdr3_aa: CASSPSPGYGTYNEQFF; cdr3_nt: TGCGCCAGCAGCCCAAGCCCGGGGTATGGGACCTACAATGAGCAGTTCTTC
j_call: TRBJ2-1; d_call: TRBD2; clone_size: .; v_call: TRBV29-1; cdr3_aa: CSVGLLAGGGNEQFF; cdr3_nt: TGCAGCGTTGGCCTGTTGGCGGGAGGAGGTAATGAGCAGTTCTTC
j_call: TRBJ2-4; d_call: .; clone_size: many; v_call: TRBV20-1; cdr3_aa: CSARDPTPSHALAKNIQYF; cdr3_nt: TGCAGTGCTAGAGATCCAACCCCCTCGCATGCCCTAGCCAAAAACATTCAGTACTTC
j_call: TRBJ2-7; d_call: TRBD1; clone_size: .; v_call: TRBV20-1; cdr3_aa: CSAGGTGGIQPTYEQYF; cdr3_nt: TGCAGTGCAGGCGGGACAGGGGGAATTCAACCTACCTACGAGCAGTACTTC
j_call: TRBJ1-5; d_call: .; clone_size: many; v_call: TRBV5-1; cdr3_aa: CASSLEGYSNQPQHF; cdr3_nt: TGCGCCAGCAGCTTGGAGGGGTATAGCAATCAGCCCCAGCATTTT
j_call: TRBJ2-5; d_call: TRBD1; clone_size: few; v_call: TRBV5-1; cdr3_aa: CASDRGRYGETQYF; cdr3_nt: TGCGCCAGTGACAGGGGTCGGTATGGAGAGACCCAGTACTTC
j_call: TRBJ2-1; d_call: .; clone_size: few; v_call: TRBV12-3/TRBV12-4; cdr3_aa: CASSLGLTVGMYNEQFF; cdr3_nt: TGTGCCAGCAGTTTGGGCCTTACTGTAGGCATGTACAATGAGCAGTTCTTC
j_call: TRBJ2-7; d_call: TRBD1; clone_size: once; v_call: TRBV7-8; cdr3_aa: CASNTGTGNMQYF; cdr3_nt: TGTGCCAGCAATACCGGGACAGGGAATATGCAGTACTTC
j_call: TRBJ1-2; d_call: .; clone_size: few; v_call: TRBV20-1; cdr3_aa: CSGQVTYGYTF; cdr3_nt: TGCAGTGGGCAGGTGACCTATGGCTACACCTTC
j_call: TRBJ1-2; d_call: TRBD1; clone_size: once; v_call: TRBV19; cdr3_aa: CASSLPSGTGGYGYTF; cdr3_nt: TGTGCCAGTAGTCTTCCCTCGGGGACAGGGGGATATGGCTACACCTTC
j_call: TRBJ1-1; d_call: .; clone_size: .; v_call: TRBV20-1; cdr3_aa: CSARGHTEAFF; cdr3_nt: TGCAGTGCTAGGGGGCACACTGAAGCTTTCTTT
j_call: TRBJ2-1; d_call: .; clone_size: .; v_call: TRBV4-1; cdr3_aa: CASSQLTDNEQFF; cdr3_nt: TGCGCCAGCAGCCAGCTCACAGACAATGAGCAGTTCTTC
j_call: TRBJ2-7; d_call: TRBD1; clone_size: .; v_call: TRBV19; cdr3_aa: CASSSGTGGIPHEQYF; cdr3_nt: TGTGCCAGTAGTAGCGGGACAGGGGGAATCCCCCACGAGCAGTACTTC
j_call: TRBJ2-1; d_call: .; clone_size: .; v_call: TRBV7-9; cdr3_aa: CGAGSYNEQFF; cdr3_nt: TGTGGTGCCGGATCCTACAATGAGCAGTTCTTC
j_call: TRBJ2-1; d_call: TRBD2; clone_size: .; v_call: TRBV12-3/TRBV12-4; cdr3_aa: CASKVTSGNEQFF; cdr3_nt: TGTGCCAGCAAGGTGACTAGCGGTAATGAGCAGTTCTTC
j_call: TRBJ2-7; d_call: .; clone_size: .; v_call: TRBV2; cdr3_aa: CASSARGVFSYEQYF; cdr3_nt: TGTGCCAGCAGTGCAAGGGGGGTCTTCTCCTACGAGCAGTACTTC
j_call: TRBJ2-3; d_call: .; clone_size: few; v_call: TRBV11-1; cdr3_aa: CASSYTSTGEFTADTQYF; cdr3_nt: TGTGCCAGCAGCTACACGTCTACGGGAGAATTTACGGCAGATACGCAGTATTTT
j_call: TRBJ2-1; d_call: .; clone_size: many; v_call: TRBV28; cdr3_aa: CASSFVGQVEQFF; cdr3_nt: TGTGCCAGCAGTTTCGTAGGGCAGGTTGAGCAGTTCTTC
j_call: TRBJ2-7; d_call: TRBD1; clone_size: .; v_call: TRBV10-3; cdr3_aa: CAIRATGERNEQYF; cdr3_nt: TGTGCCATCAGGGCGACAGGGGAGCGTAACGAGCAGTACTTC
j_call: TRBJ2-5; d_call: TRBD2; clone_size: .; v_call: TRBV27; cdr3_aa: CASSGLAGRTQYF; cdr3_nt: TGTGCCAGCAGCGGACTAGCGGGTCGGACCCAGTACTTC
j_call: TRBJ2-1; d_call: TRBD2; clone_size: many; v_call: TRBV5-1; cdr3_aa: CASSPKIAGAYNEQFF; cdr3_nt: TGCGCCAGCAGCCCGAAGATAGCGGGAGCGTACAATGAGCAGTTCTTC
j_call: TRBJ2-7; d_call: .; clone_size: .; v_call: TRBV27; cdr3_aa: CASSPRGAVPYEQYF; cdr3_nt: TGTGCCAGCAGCCCAAGGGGAGCCGTTCCCTACGAGCAGTACTTC
j_call: TRBJ2-1; d_call: .; clone_size: many; v_call: TRBV5-5; cdr3_aa: CASTKLLGASSYNEQFF; cdr3_nt: TGTGCCAGCACCAAGCTTCTGGGCGCGAGCTCCTACAATGAGCAGTTCTTC
j_call: TRBJ1-2; d_call: .; clone_size: .; v_call: TRBV5-1; cdr3_aa: CASSVDPSRGYTF; cdr3_nt: TGCGCCAGCAGCGTCGACCCGTCAAGGGGCTACACCTTC
j_call: TRBJ1-1; d_call: TRBD1; clone_size: .; v_call: TRBV12-3/TRBV12-4; cdr3_aa: CASSIQGGGTEAFF; cdr3_nt: TGTGCCAGCAGTATCCAGGGGGGGGGCACTGAAGCTTTCTTT
j_call: TRBJ1-1; d_call: .; clone_size: .; v_call: TRBV20-1; cdr3_aa: CSARDHLNRGNTEAFF; cdr3_nt: TGCAGTGCTAGAGATCATTTGAATCGGGGGAACACTGAAGCTTTCTTT
j_call: TRBJ2-2; d_call: .; clone_size: .; v_call: TRBV27; cdr3_aa: CASSTEGGFGELFF; cdr3_nt: TGTGCCAGCAGTACCGAAGGGGGTTTCGGGGAGCTGTTTTTT
j_call: TRBJ1-5; d_call: TRBD1; clone_size: .; v_call: TRBV28; cdr3_aa: CASIFHRTGGTGQPQHF; cdr3_nt: TGTGCCAGCATTTTCCACCGGACAGGGGGAACGGGGCAGCCCCAGCATTTT
j_call: TRBJ2-5; d_call: .; clone_size: .; v_call: TRBV20-1; cdr3_aa: CSAFRETQYF; cdr3_nt: TGCAGTGCGTTCCGAGAGACCCAGTACTTC
j_call: TRBJ2-7; d_call: .; clone_size: many; v_call: TRBV5-5; cdr3_aa: CASSLEAASPREQYF; cdr3_nt: TGTGCCAGCAGCTTGGAGGCTGCATCCCCTAGGGAGCAGTACTTC
j_call: TRBJ2-3; d_call: .; clone_size: .; v_call: TRBV4-1; cdr3_aa: CASSQGGALDTQYF; cdr3_nt: TGCGCCAGCAGCCAAGGAGGCGCGTTGGATACGCAGTATTTT
j_call: TRBJ1-2; d_call: .; clone_size: .; v_call: TRBV12-3/TRBV12-4; cdr3_aa: CASSPRHNGYTF; cdr3_nt: TGTGCCAGCAGTCCCAGACACAATGGCTACACCTTC
j_call: TRBJ2-7; d_call: .; clone_size: .; v_call: TRBV4-1; cdr3_aa: CASSPLGDEQYF; cdr3_nt: TGCGCCAGCAGCCCCCTTGGGGACGAGCAGTACTTC
j_call: TRBJ2-7; d_call: .; clone_size: .; v_call: TRBV10-3; cdr3_aa: CAISESQEQYF; cdr3_nt: TGTGCCATCAGTGAGTCCCAAGAGCAGTACTTC
j_call: TRBJ2-7; d_call: .; clone_size: many; v_call: TRBV10-2; cdr3_aa: CASSGGGLEEQYF; cdr3_nt: TGCGCCAGCAGTGGTGGGGGTTTGGAGGAGCAGTACTTC
j_call: TRBJ2-2; d_call: TRBD1; clone_size: .; v_call: TRBV11-2; cdr3_aa: CASSPGQGIGAGELFF; cdr3_nt: TGTGCCAGCAGCCCCGGACAGGGGATAGGGGCCGGGGAGCTGTTCTTT
j_call: TRBJ2-3; d_call: .; clone_size: .; v_call: TRBV6-2/TRBV6-3; cdr3_aa: CASSRDHTYTDTQYF; cdr3_nt: TGTGCCAGCAGCCGGGACCACACCTACACAGATACGCAGTATTTT